This T cell receptor (beta chain) was retrieved from a study of vaccination effects on CD4 cells after COVID-19. Sequenced by immunoSEQ multiplex PCR; TCRdb stores in-frame clones only, minus some. This sample has about 48,000 clones, with 74% found just once. Worth noting for this clone: Its specificity is unknown.

Overall study findings and caveats: Convalescent patients were scarce, and early post-infection timepoints were absent.

The V and J ends lost 6 bases and 0 bases, in that order; junction bases with no gene match: 5. The CDR3 runs to 14 residues. Germline-derived CDR1 and CDR2 are MRHNA and SNTAGT. Antigen-specific CD4+ T cells expanded by the ViraFEST assay with viral peptide pools were then sequenced. Following culture for approximately 11 days, CD4+ T cells were isolated. BNT162b2 vaccine or mRNA-1273 vaccine was given to participants in two doses. Sequenced here: CD4+ T cells from PBMCs cultured with HCoV-OC43 spike peptides, sampled after COVID-19 vaccination. The subset: HCoV-OC43 spike overlapping peptide pool stimulation. The sequence came from a human donor who received a COVID-19 vaccine. The genes are TRBV6-4 and TRBJ2-7, with 7 bases identical to TRBD1. In DNA form, the CDR3 reads TGTGCCAGCAGCCCCGGGACAGACTCCTACGAGCAGTACTTC. Residues: CASSPGTDSYEQYF.